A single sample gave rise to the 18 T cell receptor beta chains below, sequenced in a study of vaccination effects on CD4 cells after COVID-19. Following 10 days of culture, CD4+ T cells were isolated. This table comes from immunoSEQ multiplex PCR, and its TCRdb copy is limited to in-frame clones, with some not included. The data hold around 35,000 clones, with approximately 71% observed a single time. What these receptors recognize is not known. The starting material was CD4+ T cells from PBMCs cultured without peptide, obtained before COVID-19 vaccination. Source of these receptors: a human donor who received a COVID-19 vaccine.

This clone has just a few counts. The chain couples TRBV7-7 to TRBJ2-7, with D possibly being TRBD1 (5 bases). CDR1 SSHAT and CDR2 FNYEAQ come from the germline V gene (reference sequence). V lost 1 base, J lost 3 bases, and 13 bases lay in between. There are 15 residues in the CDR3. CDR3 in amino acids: CASSLGDSQYYEQYF. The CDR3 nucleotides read TGTGCCAGCAGCTTAGGTGACAGCCAATACTACGAGCAGTACTTC.

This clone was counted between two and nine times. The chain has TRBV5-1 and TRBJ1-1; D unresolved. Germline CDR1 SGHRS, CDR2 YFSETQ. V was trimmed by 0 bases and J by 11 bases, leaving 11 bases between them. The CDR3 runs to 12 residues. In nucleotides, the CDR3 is TGCGCCAGCAGCTTGGTCGGTTCCGACGCTTTCTTT. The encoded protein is CASSLVGSDAFF. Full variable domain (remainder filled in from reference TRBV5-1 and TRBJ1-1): KAGVTQTPRYLIKTRGQQVTLSCSPISGHRSVSWYQQTPGQGLQFLFEYFSETQRNKGNFPGRFSGRQFSNSRSEMNVSTLELGDSALYLCASSLVGSDAFFGQGTRLTVV.

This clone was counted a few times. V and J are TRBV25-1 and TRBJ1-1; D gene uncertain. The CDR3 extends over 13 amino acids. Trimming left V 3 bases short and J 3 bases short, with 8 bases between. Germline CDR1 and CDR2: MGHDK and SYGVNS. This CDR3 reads CASSEGTYTEAFF. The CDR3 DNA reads TGTGCCAGCAGTGAGGGTACGTACACTGAAGCTTTCTTT.

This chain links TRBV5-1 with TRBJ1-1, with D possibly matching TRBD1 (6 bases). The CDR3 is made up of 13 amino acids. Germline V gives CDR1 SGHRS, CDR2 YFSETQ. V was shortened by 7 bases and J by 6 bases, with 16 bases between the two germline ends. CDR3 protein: CASYKKGGSEAFF. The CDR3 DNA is TGCGCCAGCTATAAGAAGGGGGGATCTGAAGCTTTCTTT.

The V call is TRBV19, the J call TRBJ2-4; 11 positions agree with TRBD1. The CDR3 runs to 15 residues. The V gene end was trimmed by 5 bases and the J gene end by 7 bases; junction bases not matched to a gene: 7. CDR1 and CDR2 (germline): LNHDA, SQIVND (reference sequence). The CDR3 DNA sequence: TGTGCCAGTAGTCCAGGACAGGGGGCATATAACATTCAGTACTTC. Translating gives CASSPGQGAYNIQYF.

CDR3 sequence (DNA): TGCGCCAGCAGCCTGAAAAAAACCGGTAGCCCCGCGAGCAATCAGCCCCAGCATTTT. Its translation: CASSLKKTGSPASNQPQHF. The chain couples TRBV4-1 to TRBJ1-5; D is unclear. This CDR3 spans 19 amino acids. Germline CDR1 and CDR2: MGHRA and YSYEKL. V was pared by 4 bases and J by 1 base, with 23 bases between.

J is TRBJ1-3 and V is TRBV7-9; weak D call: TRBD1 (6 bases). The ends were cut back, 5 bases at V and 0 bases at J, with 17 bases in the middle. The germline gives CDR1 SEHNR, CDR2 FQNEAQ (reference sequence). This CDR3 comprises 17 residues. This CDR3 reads CASSPALRQVSGNTIYF. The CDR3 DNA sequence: TGTGCCAGCAGCCCCGCCTTACGACAGGTCTCTGGAAACACCATATATTTT.

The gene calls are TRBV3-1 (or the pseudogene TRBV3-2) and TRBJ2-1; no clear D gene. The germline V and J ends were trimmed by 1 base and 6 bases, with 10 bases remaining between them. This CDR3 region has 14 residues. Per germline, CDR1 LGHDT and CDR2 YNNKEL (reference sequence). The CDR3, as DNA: TGTGCCAGCAGCCAAGTTATCCCCGGCAATGAGCAGTTCTTC. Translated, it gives CASSQVIPGNEQFF.

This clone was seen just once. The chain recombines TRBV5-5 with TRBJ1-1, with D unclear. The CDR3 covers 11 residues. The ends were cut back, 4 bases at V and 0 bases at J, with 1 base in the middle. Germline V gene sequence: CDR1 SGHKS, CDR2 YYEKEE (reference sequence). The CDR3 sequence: CASSLNTEAFF. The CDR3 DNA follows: TGTGCCAGCAGCCTGAACACTGAAGCTTTCTTT.

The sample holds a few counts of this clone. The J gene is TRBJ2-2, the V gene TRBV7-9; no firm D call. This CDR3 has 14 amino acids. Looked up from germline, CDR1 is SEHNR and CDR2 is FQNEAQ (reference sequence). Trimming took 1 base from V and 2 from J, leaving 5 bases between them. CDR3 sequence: CASSLGGNTGELFF. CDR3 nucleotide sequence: TGTGCCAGCAGCTTAGGGGGTAACACCGGGGAGCTGTTTTTT.

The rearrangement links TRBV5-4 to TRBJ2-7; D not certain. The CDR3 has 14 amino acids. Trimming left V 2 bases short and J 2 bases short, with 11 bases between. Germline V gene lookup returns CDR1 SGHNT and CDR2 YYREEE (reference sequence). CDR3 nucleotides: TGTGCCAGCAGCTTCCCCAATCGCCCCTACGAGCAGTACTTC. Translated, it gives CASSFPNRPYEQYF.

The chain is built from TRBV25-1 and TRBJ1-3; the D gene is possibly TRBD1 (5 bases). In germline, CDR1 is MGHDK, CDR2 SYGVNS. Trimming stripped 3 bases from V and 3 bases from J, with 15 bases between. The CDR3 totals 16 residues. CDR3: CASSELVGLGGNTIYF. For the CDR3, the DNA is TGTGCCAGCAGTGAGCTGGTGGGACTAGGTGGAAACACCATATATTTT.

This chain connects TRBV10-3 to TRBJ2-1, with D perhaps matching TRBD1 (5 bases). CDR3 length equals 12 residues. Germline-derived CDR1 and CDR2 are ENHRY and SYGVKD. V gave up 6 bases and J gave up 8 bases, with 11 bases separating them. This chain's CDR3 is CAIRNEGDEQFF. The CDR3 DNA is TGTGCCATCAGGAACGAAGGGGATGAGCAGTTCTTC.

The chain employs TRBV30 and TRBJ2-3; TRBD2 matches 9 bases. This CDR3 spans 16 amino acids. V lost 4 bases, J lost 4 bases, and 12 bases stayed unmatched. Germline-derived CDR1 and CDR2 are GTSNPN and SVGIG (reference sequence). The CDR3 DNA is TGTGCCTGGACCCCAGGAACGCGGGGGGGCGCAGATACGCAGTATTTT. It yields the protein CAWTPGTRGGADTQYF. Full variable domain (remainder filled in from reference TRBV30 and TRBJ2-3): SQTIHQWPATLVQPVGSPLSLECTVEGTSNPNLYWYRQAAGRGLQLLFYSVGIGQISSEVPQNLSASRPQDRQFILSSKKLLLSDSGFYLCAWTPGTRGGADTQYFGPGTRLTVL.

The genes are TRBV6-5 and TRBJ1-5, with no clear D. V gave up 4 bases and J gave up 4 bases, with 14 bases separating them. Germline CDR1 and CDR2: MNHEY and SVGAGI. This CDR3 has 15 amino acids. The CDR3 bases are TGTGCCAGCAGTTTAAACCTGCGCACTAATCAGCCCCAGCATTTT. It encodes CASSLNLRTNQPQHF.

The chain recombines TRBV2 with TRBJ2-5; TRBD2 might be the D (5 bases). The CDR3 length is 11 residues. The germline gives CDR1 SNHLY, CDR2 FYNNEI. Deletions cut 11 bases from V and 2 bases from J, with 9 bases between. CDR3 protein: CAGGEQETQYF. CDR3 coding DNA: TGTGCCGGTGGGGAGCAAGAGACCCAGTACTTC.

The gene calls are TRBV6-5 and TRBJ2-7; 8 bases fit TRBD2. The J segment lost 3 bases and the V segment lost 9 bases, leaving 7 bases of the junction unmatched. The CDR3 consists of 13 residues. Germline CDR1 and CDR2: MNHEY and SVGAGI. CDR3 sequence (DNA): TGTGCCAGTTATAGCGGGATCTACTACGAGCAGTACTTC. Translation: CASYSGIYYEQYF.

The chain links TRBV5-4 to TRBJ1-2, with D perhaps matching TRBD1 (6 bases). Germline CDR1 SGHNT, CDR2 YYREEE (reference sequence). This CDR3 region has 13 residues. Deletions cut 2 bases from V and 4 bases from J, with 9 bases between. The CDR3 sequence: CASSLGGPYGYTF. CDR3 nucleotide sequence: TGTGCCAGCAGCTTAGGGGGACCCTATGGCTACACCTTC.